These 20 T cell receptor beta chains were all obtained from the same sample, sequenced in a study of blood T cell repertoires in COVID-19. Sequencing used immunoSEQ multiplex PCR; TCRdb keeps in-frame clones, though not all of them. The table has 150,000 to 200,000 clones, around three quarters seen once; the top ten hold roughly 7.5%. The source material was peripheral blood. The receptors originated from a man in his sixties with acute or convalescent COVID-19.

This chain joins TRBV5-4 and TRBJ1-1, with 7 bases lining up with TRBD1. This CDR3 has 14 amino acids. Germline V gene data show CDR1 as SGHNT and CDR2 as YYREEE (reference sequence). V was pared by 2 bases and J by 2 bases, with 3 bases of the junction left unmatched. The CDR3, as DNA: TGTGCCAGCAGCTTACGAGGGGGCAACACTGAAGCTTTCTTT. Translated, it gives CASSLRGGNTEAFF.

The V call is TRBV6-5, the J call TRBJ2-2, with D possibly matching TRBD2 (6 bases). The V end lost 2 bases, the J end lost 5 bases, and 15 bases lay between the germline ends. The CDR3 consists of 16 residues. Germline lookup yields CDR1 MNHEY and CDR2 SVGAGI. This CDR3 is CASSYRDSRWTGELFF. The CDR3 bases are TGTGCCAGCAGTTACCGGGACTCCCGATGGACCGGGGAGCTGTTTTTT.

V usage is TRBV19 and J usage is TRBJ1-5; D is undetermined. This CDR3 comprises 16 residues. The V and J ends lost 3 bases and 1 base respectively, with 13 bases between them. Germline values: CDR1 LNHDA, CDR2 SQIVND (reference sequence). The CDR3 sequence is CASSITSTGSNQPQHF. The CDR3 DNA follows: TGTGCCAGTAGTATTACAAGTACGGGGAGCAATCAGCCCCAGCATTTT.

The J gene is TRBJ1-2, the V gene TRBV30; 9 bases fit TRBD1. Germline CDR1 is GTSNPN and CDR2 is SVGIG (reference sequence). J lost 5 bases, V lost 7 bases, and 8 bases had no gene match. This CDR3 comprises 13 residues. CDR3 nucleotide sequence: TGTGCCTCGACACAGGGGGCGAGGTATGGCTACACCTTC. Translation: CASTQGARYGYTF.

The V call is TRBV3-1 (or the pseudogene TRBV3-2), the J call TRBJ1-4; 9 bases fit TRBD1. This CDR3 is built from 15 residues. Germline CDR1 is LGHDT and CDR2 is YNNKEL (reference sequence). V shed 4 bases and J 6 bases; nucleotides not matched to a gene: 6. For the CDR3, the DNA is TGTGCCAGCAGCCGCAAGACAGGGGGGTATGAAAAACTGTTTTTT. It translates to CASSRKTGGYEKLFF.

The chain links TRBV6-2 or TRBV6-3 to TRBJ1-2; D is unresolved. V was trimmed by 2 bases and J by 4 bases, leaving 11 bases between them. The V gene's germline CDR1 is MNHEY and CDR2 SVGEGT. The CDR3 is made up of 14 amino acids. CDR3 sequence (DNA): TGTGCCAGCAGTTACCCTAATGCGGGCTATGGCTACACCTTC. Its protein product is CASSYPNAGYGYTF.

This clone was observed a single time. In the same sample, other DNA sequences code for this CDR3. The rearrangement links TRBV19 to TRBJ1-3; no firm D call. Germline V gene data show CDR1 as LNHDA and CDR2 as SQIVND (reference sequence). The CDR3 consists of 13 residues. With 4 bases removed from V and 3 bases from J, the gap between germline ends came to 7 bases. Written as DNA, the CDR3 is TGTGCCAGTAGTAGTAAGAGTGGAAACACCATATATTTT. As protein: CASSSKSGNTIYF.

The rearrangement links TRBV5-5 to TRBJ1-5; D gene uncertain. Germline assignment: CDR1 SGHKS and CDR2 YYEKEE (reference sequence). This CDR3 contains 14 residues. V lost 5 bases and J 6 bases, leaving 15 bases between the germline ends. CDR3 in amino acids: CASSWQVLRQPQHF. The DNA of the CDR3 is TGTGCCAGCAGTTGGCAGGTGCTCCGTCAGCCCCAGCATTTT.

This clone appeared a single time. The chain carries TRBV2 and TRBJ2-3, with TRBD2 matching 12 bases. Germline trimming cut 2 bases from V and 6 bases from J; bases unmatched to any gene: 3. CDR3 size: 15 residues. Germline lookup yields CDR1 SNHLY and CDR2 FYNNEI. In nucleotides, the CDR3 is TGTGCCAGCAGTGAAACTAGCGGGGGGCATGATACGCAGTATTTT. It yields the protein CASSETSGGHDTQYF.

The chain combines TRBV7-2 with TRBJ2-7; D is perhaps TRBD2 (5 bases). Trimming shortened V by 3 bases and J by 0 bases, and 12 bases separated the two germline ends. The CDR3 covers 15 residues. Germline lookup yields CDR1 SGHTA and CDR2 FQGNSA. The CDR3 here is CASSFDYSLSYEQYF. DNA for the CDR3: TGTGCCAGCAGCTTTGACTACAGCCTCTCCTACGAGCAGTACTTC.

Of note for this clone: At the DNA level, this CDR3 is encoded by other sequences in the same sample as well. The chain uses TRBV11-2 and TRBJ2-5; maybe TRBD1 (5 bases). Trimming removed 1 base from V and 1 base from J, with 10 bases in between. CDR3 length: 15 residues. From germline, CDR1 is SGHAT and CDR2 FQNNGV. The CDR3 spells CASSLGGGSQETQYF. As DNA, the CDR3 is TGTGCCAGCAGCTTAGGGGGCGGATCCCAAGAGACCCAGTACTTC. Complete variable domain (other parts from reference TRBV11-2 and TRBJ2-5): EAGVAQSPRYKIIEKRQSVAFWCNPISGHATLYWYQQILGQGPKLLIQFQNNGVVDDSQLPKDRFSAERLKGVDSTLKIQPAKLEDSAVYLCASSLGGGSQETQYFGPGTRLLVL.

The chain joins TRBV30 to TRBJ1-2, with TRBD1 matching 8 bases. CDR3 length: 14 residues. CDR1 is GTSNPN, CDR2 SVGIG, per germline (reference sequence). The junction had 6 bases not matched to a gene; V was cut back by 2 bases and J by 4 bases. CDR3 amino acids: CAWSRVDRGYGYTF. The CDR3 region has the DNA TGTGCCTGGAGTAGAGTCGACAGGGGCTATGGCTACACCTTC.

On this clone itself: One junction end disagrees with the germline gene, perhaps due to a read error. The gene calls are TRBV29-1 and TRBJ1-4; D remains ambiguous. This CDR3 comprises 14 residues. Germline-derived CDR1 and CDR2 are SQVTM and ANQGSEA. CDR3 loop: CSAIAGTTNEKLFF. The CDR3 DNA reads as TGCAGCGCCATAGCCGGTACAACGAATGAAAAACTGTTTTTT.

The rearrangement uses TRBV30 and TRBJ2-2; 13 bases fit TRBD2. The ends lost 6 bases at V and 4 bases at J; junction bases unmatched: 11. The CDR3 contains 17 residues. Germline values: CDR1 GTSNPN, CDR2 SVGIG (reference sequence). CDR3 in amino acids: CACPLMGTSGVTGELFF. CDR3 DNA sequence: TGTGCCTGCCCACTCATGGGGACTAGCGGGGTCACCGGGGAGCTGTTTTTT.

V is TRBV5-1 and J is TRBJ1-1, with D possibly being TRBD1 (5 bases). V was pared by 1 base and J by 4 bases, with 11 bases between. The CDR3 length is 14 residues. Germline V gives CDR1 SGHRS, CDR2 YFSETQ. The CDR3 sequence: CASSLTRVSTEAFF. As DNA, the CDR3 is TGCGCCAGCAGCTTGACCAGGGTGAGCACTGAAGCTTTCTTT.

The CDR3 here is CSVVTPGTSGNEQFF. As DNA, the CDR3 is TGCAGCGTTGTAACCCCCGGGACTAGCGGCAATGAGCAGTTCTTC. The chain joins TRBV29-1 to TRBJ2-1; 11 bases are a match to TRBD2. The CDR3 has 15 residues. Germline V gene lookup returns CDR1 SQVTM and CDR2 ANQGSEA. V was pared by 4 bases and J by 6 bases, with 8 bases of the junction left unmatched.

The CDR3 DNA sequence: TGCGCCAGCAGCCAAGACACGGGTCCTAATCAGCCCCAGCATTTT. Amino acid sequence: CASSQDTGPNQPQHF. The gene calls are TRBV4-3 and TRBJ1-5; no clear D. The CDR3 sequence is 15 residues long. Germline loops: CDR1 LGHNA, CDR2 YSLEER. Trimming took off 0 bases at V and 4 bases at J, with 10 bases between the two ends.

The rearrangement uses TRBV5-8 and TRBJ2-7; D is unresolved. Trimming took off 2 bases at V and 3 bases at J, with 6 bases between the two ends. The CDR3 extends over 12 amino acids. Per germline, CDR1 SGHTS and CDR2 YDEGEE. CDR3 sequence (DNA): TGTGCCAGCAGCTTCGGTAACTACGAGCAGTACTTC. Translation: CASSFGNYEQYF.

CDR3 nucleotide sequence: TGTGCCAGCAGCGTGACCTGGAGCTCTGGAAACACCATATATTTT. Translating it yields CASSVTWSSGNTIYF. The chain combines TRBV9 with TRBJ1-3; the D is unclear. Looked up from germline, CDR1 is SGDLS and CDR2 is YYNGEE. The CDR3 has 15 amino acids. V lost 2 bases and J 0 bases, leaving 9 bases between the germline ends.

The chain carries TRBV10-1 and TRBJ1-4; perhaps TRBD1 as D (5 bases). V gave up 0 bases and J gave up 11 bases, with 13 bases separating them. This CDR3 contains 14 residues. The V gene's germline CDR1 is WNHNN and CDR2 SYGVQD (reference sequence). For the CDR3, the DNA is TGCGCCAGCAGTGAGTCACAGGCTCGGTGGAAACTGTTTTTT. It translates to CASSESQARWKLFF.